The source of this T cell receptor (beta chain) is a study of shared clonotypes between healthy human individuals. Study-wide findings and caveats: Sampling included only blood; tissue repertoires likely differ.

Germline CDR1 is MNHEY and CDR2 is SVGAGI. The CDR3 totals 15 residues. After removal of 3 bases from V and 4 bases from J, the junction contained 2 bases not matched to a gene. Note on this clone: The antigen is undetermined. The sample contains more than one DNA sequence encoding this CDR3.

Running of the assay took place at deep level. Sequencing was performed with immunoSEQ multiplex PCR; in TCRdb, only in-frame clones are kept and a portion is missing. Among hundreds of thousands of clones listed, roughly 77% were seen once. The chain employs TRBV6-5 and TRBJ2-1; 11 bases are shared with TRBD2. Sequenced sample: PBMCs. The clonotype was recovered from a woman in her thirties or forties in good health. Some clones in this sample may be carry-over from other donors' samples. The DNA for the CDR3 is TGTGCCAGCAGTTATGGGACTAGCGGATACAATGAGCAGTTCTTC. It yields the protein CASSYGTSGYNEQFF.